Listed here is a single TCR beta chain. As originally analysed: Estimation of nucleated cell counts relied on the amplification of reference gene primers. Some clones are missing from TCRdb's copy, which holds only in-frame ones; the method was immunoSEQ multiplex PCR. That table gives V, J and clone size, and the DNA gave D and trimming. Of under 150,000 clones listed, about 77% are singletons. This entry comes from a study of blood T cell repertoires in COVID-19. Study background: COVID-19 samples from acute and convalescent phases originated in the United States, Italy and Spain. T cells, B-cell-depleted T cells, or PBMCs provided the cDNA or gDNA that served as material.

Looked up from germline, CDR1 is SGHDN and CDR2 is FVKESK. The CDR3 length is 12 residues. Trimming took 4 bases from V and 7 from J, leaving 10 bases between them. Sequenced: peripheral blood. The rearrangement joins TRBV14 to TRBJ2-5; D remains ambiguous. This TCR came from a woman aged 50 to 65 with active or convalescent COVID-19. CDR3 in amino acids: CASSRQRGTQYF. In nucleotides, the CDR3 is TGTGCCAGCAGCCGGCAGCGCGGGACCCAGTACTTC. Supplemented by reference TRBV14 and TRBJ2-5, the full variable domain reads EAGVTQFPSHSVIEKGQTVTLRCDPISGHDNLYWYRRVMGKEIKFLLHFVKESKQDESGMPNNRFLAERTGGTYSTLKVQPAELEDSGVYFCASSRQRGTQYFGPGTRLLVL.